The clone carrying this T cell receptor beta chain was detected only a few times. J lost 1 base, V lost 5 bases, and 4 bases had no gene match. The germline gives CDR1 SGHTA, CDR2 FQGNSA. The CDR3 is 14 amino acids. The sample is drawn from a study of identical twins. MiXCR, run by TCRdb on the 5' RACE reads, gives a single entry per CDR3 protein. The sample consists of hundreds of thousands of distinct CDR3 sequences, 5.5% to 6.5% of them appearing once. The sequence derives from a man aged 18 to 35 in good health. The sample taken for sequencing was naive T cells sorted from blood. This chain connects TRBV7-2 to TRBJ1-2, with 7 bases that match TRBD1. The chain's CDR3 is CASSAGQHNYGYTF. The CDR3 DNA follows: TGTGCCAGCAGCGCGGGACAGCATAACTATGGCTACACCTTC.